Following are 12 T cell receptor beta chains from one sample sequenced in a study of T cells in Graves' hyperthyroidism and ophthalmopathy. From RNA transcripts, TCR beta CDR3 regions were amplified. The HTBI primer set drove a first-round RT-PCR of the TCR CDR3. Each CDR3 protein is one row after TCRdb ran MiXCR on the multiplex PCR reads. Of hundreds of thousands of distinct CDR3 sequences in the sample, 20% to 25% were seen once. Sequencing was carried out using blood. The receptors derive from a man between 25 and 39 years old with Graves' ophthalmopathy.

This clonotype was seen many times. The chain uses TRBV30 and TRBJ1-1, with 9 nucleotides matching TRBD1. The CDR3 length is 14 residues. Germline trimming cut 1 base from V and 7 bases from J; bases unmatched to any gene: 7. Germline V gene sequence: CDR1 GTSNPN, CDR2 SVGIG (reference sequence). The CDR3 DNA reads TGTGCCTGGAGTGAAGCCGGGACAGGGATTGAAGCTTTCTTT. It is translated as CAWSEAGTGIEAFF. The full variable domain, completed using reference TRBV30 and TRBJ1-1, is SQTIHQWPATLVQPVGSPLSLECTVEGTSNPNLYWYRQAAGRGLQLLFYSVGIGQISSEVPQNLSASRPQDRQFILSSKKLLLSDSGFYLCAWSEAGTGIEAFFGQGTRLTVV.

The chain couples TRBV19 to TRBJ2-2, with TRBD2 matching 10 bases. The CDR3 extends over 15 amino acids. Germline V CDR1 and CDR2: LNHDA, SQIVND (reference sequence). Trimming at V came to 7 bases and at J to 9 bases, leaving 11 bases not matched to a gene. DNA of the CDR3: TGTGCCAGTACAAGGGCTAGCGGGAGTATCCGGGAGCTGTTTTTT. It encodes CASTRASGSIRELFF.

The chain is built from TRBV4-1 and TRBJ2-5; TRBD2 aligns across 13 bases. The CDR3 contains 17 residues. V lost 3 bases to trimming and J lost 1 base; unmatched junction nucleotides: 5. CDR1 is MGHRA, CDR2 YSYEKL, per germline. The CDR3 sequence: CASSQAGTSGIQETQYF. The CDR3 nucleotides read TGCGCCAGCAGCCAGGCAGGGACTAGCGGGATCCAAGAGACCCAGTACTTC.

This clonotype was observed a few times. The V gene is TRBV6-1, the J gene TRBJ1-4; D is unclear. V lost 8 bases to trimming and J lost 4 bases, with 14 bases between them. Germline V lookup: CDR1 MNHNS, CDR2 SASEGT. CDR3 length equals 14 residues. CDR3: CASGPGLHNEKLFF. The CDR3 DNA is TGTGCCAGCGGCCCCGGGCTCCATAATGAAAAACTGTTTTTT.

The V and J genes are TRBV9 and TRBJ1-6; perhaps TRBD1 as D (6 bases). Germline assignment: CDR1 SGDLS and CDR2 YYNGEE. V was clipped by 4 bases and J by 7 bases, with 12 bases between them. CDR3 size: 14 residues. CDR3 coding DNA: TGTGCCAGCAGCCAGGGACATAGCAATTCACCCCTCCACTTT. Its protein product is CASSQGHSNSPLHF.

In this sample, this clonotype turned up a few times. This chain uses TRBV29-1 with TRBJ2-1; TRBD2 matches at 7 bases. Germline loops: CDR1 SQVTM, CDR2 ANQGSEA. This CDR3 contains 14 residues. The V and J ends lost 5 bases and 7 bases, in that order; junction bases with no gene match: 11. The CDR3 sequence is CSVLSWGGENEQFF. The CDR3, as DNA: TGCAGCGTTCTCTCCTGGGGAGGGGAAAATGAGCAGTTCTTC.

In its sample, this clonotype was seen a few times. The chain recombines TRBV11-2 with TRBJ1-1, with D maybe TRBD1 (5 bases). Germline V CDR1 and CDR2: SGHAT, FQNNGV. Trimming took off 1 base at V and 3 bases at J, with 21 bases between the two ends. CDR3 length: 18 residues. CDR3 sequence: CASSLVGVGRAPDTEAFF. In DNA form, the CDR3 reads TGTGCCAGCAGCTTAGTAGGGGTTGGGAGGGCGCCCGACACTGAAGCTTTCTTT.

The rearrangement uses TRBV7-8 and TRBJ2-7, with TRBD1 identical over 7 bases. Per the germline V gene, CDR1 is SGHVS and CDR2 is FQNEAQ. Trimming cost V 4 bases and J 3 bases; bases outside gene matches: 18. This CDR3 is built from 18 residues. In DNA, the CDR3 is TGTGCCAGCAGCTCCTCTATTACGACAGGGCCCGGAAGCTACGAGCAGTACTTC. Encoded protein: CASSSSITTGPGSYEQYF.

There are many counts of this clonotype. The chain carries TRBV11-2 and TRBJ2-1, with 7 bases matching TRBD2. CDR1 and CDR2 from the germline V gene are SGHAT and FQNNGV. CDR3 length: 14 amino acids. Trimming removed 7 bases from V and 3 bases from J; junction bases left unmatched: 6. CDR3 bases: TGTGCCAGCATCGGCCTAGCGGTCTACAATGAGCAGTTCTTC. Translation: CASIGLAVYNEQFF.

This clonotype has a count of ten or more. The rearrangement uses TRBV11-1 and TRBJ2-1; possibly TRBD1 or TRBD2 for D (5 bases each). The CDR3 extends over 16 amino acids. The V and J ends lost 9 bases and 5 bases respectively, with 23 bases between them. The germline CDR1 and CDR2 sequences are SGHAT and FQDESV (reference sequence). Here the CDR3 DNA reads TGTGCCAGTTCGGCCCGCACGGGGACGGACAACAATGAGCAGTTCTTC. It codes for CASSARTGTDNNEQFF. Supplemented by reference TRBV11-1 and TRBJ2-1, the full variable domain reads EAEVAQSPRYKITEKSQAVAFWCDPISGHATLYWYRQILGQGPELLVQFQDESVVDDSQLPKDRFSAERLKGVDSTLKIQPAELGDSAMYLCASSARTGTDNNEQFFGPGTRLTVL.

This CDR3 reads CASSILQGPSNQPQHF. CDR3 bases: TGTGCCAGTAGTATATTACAGGGACCCAGCAATCAGCCCCAGCATTTT. The chain joins TRBV19 to TRBJ1-5; possible D gene TRBD1, 6 bases. Germline lookup yields CDR1 LNHDA and CDR2 SQIVND (reference sequence). V lost 2 bases and J 1 base, leaving 12 bases between the germline ends. This CDR3 spans 16 amino acids.

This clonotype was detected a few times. The CDR3 DNA follows: TGTGCCAGCAGTGGGAGTGATTACGAGCAGTACTTC. This codes for CASSGSDYEQYF. The chain uses TRBV27 and TRBJ2-7; weak D call: TRBD2 (5 bases). Germline CDR1 reads MNHEY; CDR2 reads SMNVEV (reference sequence). The CDR3 covers 12 residues. V gave up 5 bases and J gave up 4 bases, with 9 bases separating them.